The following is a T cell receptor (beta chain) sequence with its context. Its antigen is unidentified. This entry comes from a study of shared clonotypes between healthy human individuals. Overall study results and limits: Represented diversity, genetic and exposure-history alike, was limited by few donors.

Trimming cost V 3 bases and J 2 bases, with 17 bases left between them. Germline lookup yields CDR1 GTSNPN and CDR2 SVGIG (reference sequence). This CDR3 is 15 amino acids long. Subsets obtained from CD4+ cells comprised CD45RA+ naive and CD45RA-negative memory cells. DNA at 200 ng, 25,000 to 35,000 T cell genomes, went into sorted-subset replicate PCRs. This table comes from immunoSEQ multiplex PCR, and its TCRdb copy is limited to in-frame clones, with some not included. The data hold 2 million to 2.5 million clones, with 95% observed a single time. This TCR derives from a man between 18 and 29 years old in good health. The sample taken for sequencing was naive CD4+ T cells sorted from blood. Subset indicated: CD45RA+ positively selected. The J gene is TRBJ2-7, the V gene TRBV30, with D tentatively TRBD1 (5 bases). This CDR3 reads CAWRALRVSTYEQYF. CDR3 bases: TGTGCCTGGAGGGCCCTCAGGGTATCAACCTACGAGCAGTACTTC.